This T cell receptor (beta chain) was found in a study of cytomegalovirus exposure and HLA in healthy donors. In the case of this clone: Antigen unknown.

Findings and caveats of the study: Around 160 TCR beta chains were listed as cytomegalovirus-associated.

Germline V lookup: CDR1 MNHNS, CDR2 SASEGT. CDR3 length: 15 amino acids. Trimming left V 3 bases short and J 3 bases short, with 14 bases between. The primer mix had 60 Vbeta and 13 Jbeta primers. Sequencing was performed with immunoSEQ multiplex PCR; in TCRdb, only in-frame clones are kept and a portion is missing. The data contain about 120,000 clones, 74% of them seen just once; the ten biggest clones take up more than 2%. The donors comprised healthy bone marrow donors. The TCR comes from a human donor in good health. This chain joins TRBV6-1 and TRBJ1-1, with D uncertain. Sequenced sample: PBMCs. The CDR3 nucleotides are TGTGCCAGCAGTGACCGGTCCCTGAGGGACACTGAAGCTTTCTTT. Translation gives CASSDRSLRDTEAFF.